The rows below give T cell receptor beta chains drawn from one sample of a study of T-cell memory formation after mild COVID-19. One entry per CDR3 protein results from TCRdb running MiXCR on the 5' RACE reads. The repertoire includes under 300,000 distinct CDR3 sequences, roughly 15% of them detected once, and 3.5% sits in the top ten. Sequencing was done on a sample of PBMCs or a T cell subset sorted from them (not recorded which). Receptor source: a young man who had mild COVID-19 (a few samples of this study predate the infection). Cell type and time point are not known. CDR3s include the opening cysteine and the closing phenylalanine or tryptophan. D genes are given only for firm matches. Not all rows give a size; the values are once, few, many and, for expanded clones, a class.

clone_size | j_call | d_call | v_call | cdr3_aa | cdr3_nt
few | TRBJ2-3 | TRBD2 | TRBV6-2/TRBV6-3 | CASCQPAGAFTDTQYF | TGTGCCAGCTGCCAACCAGCGGGGGCCTTCACAGATACGCAGTATTTT
. | TRBJ1-5 | . | TRBV5-1 | CASSLDSSDQPQHF | TGCGCCAGCAGCCTGGATTCCTCAGATCAGCCCCAGCATTTT
. | TRBJ2-2 | . | TRBV9 | CASSVEGTGELFF | TGTGCCAGCAGTGTGGAGGGTACCGGGGAGCTGTTTTTT
. | TRBJ1-3 | . | TRBV10-3 | CAIRGVGSGNTIYF | TGTGCCATCAGAGGGGTGGGCTCTGGAAACACCATATATTTT
. | TRBJ2-4 | TRBD1 | TRBV20-1 | CSASTGAAKNIQYF | TGCAGTGCGAGTACAGGGGCGGCCAAAAACATTCAGTACTTC
. | TRBJ1-1 | . | TRBV10-3 | CAISESSSVLAFF | TGTGCCATCAGTGAGTCGTCATCCGTGCTAGCTTTCTTT
. | TRBJ2-1 | . | TRBV7-8 | CASSSSARDEQFF | TGTGCCAGCAGCTCGTCAGCGAGGGATGAGCAGTTCTTC
. | TRBJ1-6 | . | TRBV7-3 | CASSPAGDPPLHF | TGTGCCAGCAGCCCCGCGGGGGATCCACCCCTCCACTTT
few | TRBJ2-2 | . | TRBV7-9 | CASSGMEFTGELFF | TGTGCCAGCAGCGGGATGGAATTCACCGGGGAGCTGTTTTTT
few | TRBJ2-5 | TRBD2 | TRBV11-3 | CASSLSGTSSETQYF | TGTGCCAGCAGCTTGTCCGGGACTAGCTCGGAGACCCAGTACTTC
. | TRBJ2-5 | TRBD2 | TRBV6-5 | CASSLGTSGGIIETQYF | TGTGCCAGCAGTCTCGGGACTAGCGGGGGGATAATAGAGACCCAGTACTTC
many | TRBJ2-2 | . | TRBV7-3 | CASSSGQNTGELFF | TGTGCCAGCAGTTCTGGACAGAACACCGGGGAGCTGTTTTTT
many | TRBJ2-7 | TRBD2 | TRBV10-3 | CAISPGLALSYEQYF | TGTGCCATCAGCCCCGGACTAGCTCTCTCCTACGAGCAGTACTTC
few | TRBJ1-5 | . | TRBV24-1 | CATSDRGILGNQPQHF | TGTGCCACCAGTGATCGGGGTATACTGGGCAATCAGCCCCAGCATTTT
many | TRBJ2-2 | TRBD2 | TRBV24-1 | CATSDRGTSPGTGELFF | TGTGCCACCAGTGATCGGGGGACTAGCCCAGGCACCGGGGAGCTGTTTTTT
few | TRBJ1-5 | . | TRBV7-8 | CASSSRRLQPQHF | TGTGCCAGCAGCTCGCGACGTTTACAGCCCCAGCATTTT
. | TRBJ1-6 | TRBD1 | TRBV5-6 | CASNSRTGTGFSPLHF | TGTGCCAGCAACTCCCGGACGGGGACAGGGTTTTCACCCCTCCACTTT
. | TRBJ2-6 | . | TRBV4-1 | CASSHLRLRVSGANVLTF | TGCGCCAGCAGCCACCTCCGCTTACGGGTCTCTGGGGCCAACGTCCTGACTTTC
few | TRBJ2-3 | . | TRBV7-2 | CASSPMGGLHTQYF | TGTGCCAGCAGCCCAATGGGGGGGCTCCATACGCAGTATTTT
many | TRBJ2-3 | . | TRBV7-2 | CASSATGTTTQYF | TGTGCCAGCAGCGCGACAGGTACTACTACGCAGTATTTT
few | TRBJ2-3 | . | TRBV7-9 | CASSFAQGEVGTDTQYF | TGTGCCAGCAGCTTCGCTCAGGGGGAGGTCGGCACAGATACGCAGTATTTT
. | TRBJ1-5 | TRBD1 | TRBV5-5 | CASSGDRSNQPQHF | TGTGCCAGCAGCGGGGACAGGAGCAATCAGCCCCAGCATTTT
few | TRBJ1-6 | . | TRBV27 | CASRPATANRVNSPLHF | TGTGCCAGCAGACCCGCAACGGCGAACAGGGTTAATTCACCCCTCCACTTT
. | TRBJ2-7 | . | TRBV10-3 | CAISDYGASTGYEQYF | TGTGCCATCAGTGACTACGGGGCGAGTACGGGTTACGAGCAGTACTTC
few | TRBJ1-5 | TRBD1 | TRBV6-2/TRBV6-3 | CASSPFGQGRQPQHF | TGTGCCAGCAGTCCCTTCGGACAGGGACGTCAGCCCCAGCATTTT
few | TRBJ1-6 | . | TRBV4-3 | CASSLRERSSPLHF | TGCGCCAGCAGCCTCCGGGAGAGAAGTTCACCCCTCCACTTT
. | TRBJ2-5 | TRBD2 | TRBV6-5 | CASSRTSGGLRETQYF | TGTGCCAGCAGTCGGACTAGCGGGGGGTTGAGAGAGACCCAGTACTTC
. | TRBJ2-2 | . | TRBV5-1 | CASSLTELNTGELFF | TGCGCCAGCAGCTTGACGGAGTTGAACACCGGGGAGCTGTTTTTT